Listed here is a single T cell receptor (beta chain). The sample is drawn from a study of blood T cell repertoires in COVID-19. Trimming stripped 8 bases from V and 2 bases from J, with 21 bases between. This CDR3 is built from 17 residues. Germline CDR1 MNHEY, CDR2 SMNVEV (reference sequence). Sequencing was performed with immunoSEQ multiplex PCR; in TCRdb, only in-frame clones are kept and a portion is missing. The sample consists of around 58,000 clones, 80% to 95% of them appearing once. The chain carries TRBV27 and TRBJ2-2, with a possible D match to TRBD1 (5 bases). The TCR was taken from a human donor with active COVID-19. The donor label of this sample is uncertain. Sequenced material: peripheral blood. CDR3 nucleotide sequence: TGTGCCAGCGGCCCTCCTCTAGGGGAATCTAACACCGGGGAGCTGTTTTTT. It is translated as CASGPPLGESNTGELFF.